A selection of T cell receptor beta chains follows, all from one sample in a study of T cell responses to AZD1222 COVID-19 vaccine. TCRdb's copy holds only in-frame clones and misses some; the assay was immunoSEQ multiplex PCR. This repertoire shows 150,000 to 200,000 clones, 94% found once; its top ten account for about 0.64%. This material consisted of peripheral blood, taken on day 0 of AZD1222 vaccination. These receptors came from an adult in good health. The CDR3 runs from the conserved cysteine through the conserved F or W.

V	J	CDR3
TRBV7-9	TRBJ2-7	CASSSLAGYSLYEQYF
TRBV7-2	TRBJ1-5	CASSFRTGSAQPQHF
TRBV3-1/TRBV3-2	TRBJ2-7	CASSHTGLAGYEQYF
TRBV12-3/TRBV12-4	TRBJ1-5	CASRGQGQPQHF
TRBV3-1/TRBV3-2	TRBJ1-1	CASSQQSLNTEAFF
TRBV27	TRBJ2-2	CASSLLNTGELFF
TRBV28	TRBJ1-3	CASTRGGRPGNTIYF
TRBV28	TRBJ1-1	CASSWDSKMNTEAFF
TRBV4-1	TRBJ2-2	CASSQDNLGVLADTGELFF
TRBV30	TRBJ1-6	CAWSVGTGNNSPLHF
TRBV7-9	TRBJ2-5	CASSLDGVTQYF
TRBV20-1	TRBJ2-7	CSAARNEQYF
TRBV28	TRBJ1-5	CASSTGGGNQPQHF
TRBV7-9	TRBJ1-2	CASSFGYGYTF
TRBV2	TRBJ1-5	CASSVARYSNQPQHF
TRBV6-2/TRBV6-3	TRBJ2-5	CASSYARSRKETQYF